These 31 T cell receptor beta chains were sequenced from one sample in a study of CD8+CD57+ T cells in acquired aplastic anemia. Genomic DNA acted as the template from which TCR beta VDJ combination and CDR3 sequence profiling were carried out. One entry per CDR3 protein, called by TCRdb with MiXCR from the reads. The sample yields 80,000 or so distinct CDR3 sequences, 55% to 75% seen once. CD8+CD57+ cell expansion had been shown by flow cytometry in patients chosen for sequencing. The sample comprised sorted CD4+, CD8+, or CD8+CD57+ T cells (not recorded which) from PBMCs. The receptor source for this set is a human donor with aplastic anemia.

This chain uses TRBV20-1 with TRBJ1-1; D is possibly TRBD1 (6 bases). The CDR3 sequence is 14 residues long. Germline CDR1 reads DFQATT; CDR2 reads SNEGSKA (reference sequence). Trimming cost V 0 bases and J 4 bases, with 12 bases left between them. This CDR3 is CSARDTGLSTEAFF. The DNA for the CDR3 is TGCAGTGCTAGAGATACAGGGTTGAGCACTGAAGCTTTCTTT.

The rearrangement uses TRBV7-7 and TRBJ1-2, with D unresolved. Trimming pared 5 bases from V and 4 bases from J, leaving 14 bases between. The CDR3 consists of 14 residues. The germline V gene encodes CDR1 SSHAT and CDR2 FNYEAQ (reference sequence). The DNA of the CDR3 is TGTGCCAGCAGCCCCATGGGCGGACCCTATGGCTACACCTTC. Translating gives CASSPMGGPYGYTF.

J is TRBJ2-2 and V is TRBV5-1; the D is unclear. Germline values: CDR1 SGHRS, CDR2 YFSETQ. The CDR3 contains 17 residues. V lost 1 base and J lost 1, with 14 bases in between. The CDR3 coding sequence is TGCGCCAGCAGCTTGCGGGTCAACGCGATGAACACCGGGGAGCTGTTTTTT. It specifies CASSLRVNAMNTGELFF.

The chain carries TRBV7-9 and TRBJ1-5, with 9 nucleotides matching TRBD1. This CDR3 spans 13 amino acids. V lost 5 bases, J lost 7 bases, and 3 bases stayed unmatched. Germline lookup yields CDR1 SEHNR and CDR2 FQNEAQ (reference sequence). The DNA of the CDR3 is TGTGCCAGCAGCCGGACAGGGGTGCAGCCCCAGCATTTT. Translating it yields CASSRTGVQPQHF.

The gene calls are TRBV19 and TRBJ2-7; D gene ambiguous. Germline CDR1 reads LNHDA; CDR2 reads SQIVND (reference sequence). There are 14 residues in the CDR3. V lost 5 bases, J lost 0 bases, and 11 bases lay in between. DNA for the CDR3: TGTGCCAGTAGTGAGACCACGGACTCCTACGAGCAGTACTTC. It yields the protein CASSETTDSYEQYF. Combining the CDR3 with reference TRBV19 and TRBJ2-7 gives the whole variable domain DGGITQSPKYLFRKEGQNVTLSCEQNLNHDAMYWYRQDPGQGLRLIYYSQIVNDFQKGDIAEGYSVSREKKESFPLTVTSAQKNPTAFYLCASSETTDSYEQYFGPGTRLTVT.

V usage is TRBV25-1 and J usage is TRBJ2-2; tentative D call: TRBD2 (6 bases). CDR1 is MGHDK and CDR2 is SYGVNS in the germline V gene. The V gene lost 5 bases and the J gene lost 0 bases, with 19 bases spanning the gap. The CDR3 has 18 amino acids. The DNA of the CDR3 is TGTGCCAGCAGTATGGGCGGGGTACACACTTCGAACACCGGGGAGCTGTTTTTT. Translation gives CASSMGGVHTSNTGELFF.

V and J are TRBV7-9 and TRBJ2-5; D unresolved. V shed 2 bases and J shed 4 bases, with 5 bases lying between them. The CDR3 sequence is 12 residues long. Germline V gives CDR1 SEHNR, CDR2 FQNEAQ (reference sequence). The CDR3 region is CASSLMGETQYF. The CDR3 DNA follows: TGTGCCAGCAGCTTAATGGGAGAGACCCAGTACTTC.

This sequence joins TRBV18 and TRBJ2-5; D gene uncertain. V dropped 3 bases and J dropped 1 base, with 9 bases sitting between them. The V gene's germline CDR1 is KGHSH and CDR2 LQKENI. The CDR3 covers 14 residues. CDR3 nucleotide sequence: TGTGCCAGCTCACCTTTAGGCCGCCAAGAGACCCAGTACTTC. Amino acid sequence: CASSPLGRQETQYF.

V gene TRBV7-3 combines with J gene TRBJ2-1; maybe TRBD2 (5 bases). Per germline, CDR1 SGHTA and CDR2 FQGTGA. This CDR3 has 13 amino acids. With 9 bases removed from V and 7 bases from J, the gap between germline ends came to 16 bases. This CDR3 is CASGGLRGNEQFF. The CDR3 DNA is TGTGCCAGTGGAGGACTTCGAGGAAATGAGCAGTTCTTC.

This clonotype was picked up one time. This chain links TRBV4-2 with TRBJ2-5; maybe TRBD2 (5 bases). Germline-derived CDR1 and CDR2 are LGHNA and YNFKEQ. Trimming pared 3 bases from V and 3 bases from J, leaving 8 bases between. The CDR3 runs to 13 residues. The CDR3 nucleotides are TGTGCCAGCAGCCAGCACGGGGAAGAGACCCAGTACTTC. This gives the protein CASSQHGEETQYF.

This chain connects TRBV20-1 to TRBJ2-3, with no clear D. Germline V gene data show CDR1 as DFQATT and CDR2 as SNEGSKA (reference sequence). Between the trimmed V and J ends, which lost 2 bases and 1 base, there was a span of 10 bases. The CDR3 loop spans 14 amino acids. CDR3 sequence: CSARLEKGTDTQYF. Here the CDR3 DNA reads TGCAGTGCTAGATTGGAGAAGGGCACAGATACGCAGTATTTT.

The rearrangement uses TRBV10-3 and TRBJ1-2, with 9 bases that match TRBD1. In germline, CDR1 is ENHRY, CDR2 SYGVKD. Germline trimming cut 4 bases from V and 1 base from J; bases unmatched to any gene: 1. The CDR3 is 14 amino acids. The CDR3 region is CAISGTGVNYGYTF. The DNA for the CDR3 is TGTGCCATCAGTGGGACAGGGGTTAACTATGGCTACACCTTC.

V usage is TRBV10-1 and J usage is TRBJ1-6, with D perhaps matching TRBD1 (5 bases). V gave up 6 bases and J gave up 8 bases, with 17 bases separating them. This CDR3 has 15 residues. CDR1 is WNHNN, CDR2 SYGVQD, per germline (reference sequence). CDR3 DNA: TGCGCCAGCAGACCCCCGGGACCTTGGGATTCACCCCTCCACTTT. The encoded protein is CASRPPGPWDSPLHF.

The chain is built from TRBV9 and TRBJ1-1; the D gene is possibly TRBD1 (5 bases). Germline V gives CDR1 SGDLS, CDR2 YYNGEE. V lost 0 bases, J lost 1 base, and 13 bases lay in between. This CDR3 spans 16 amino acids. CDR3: CASSVGGGLENTEAFF. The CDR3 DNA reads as TGTGCCAGCAGCGTAGGGGGGGGGTTGGAGAACACTGAAGCTTTCTTT.

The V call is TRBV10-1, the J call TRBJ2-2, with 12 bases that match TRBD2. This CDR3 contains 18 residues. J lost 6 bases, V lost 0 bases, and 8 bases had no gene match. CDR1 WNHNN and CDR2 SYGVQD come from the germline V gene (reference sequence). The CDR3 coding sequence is TGCGCCAGCAGTGAGTCGGGGGAGACTAGCGGGAGTCCCGGGGAGCTGTTTTTT. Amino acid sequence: CASSESGETSGSPGELFF.

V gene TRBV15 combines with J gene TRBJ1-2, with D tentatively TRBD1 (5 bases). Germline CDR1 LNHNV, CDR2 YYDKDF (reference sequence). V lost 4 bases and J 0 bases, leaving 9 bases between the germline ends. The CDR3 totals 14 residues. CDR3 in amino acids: CATSTQGTNYGYTF. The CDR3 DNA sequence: TGTGCCACCAGCACTCAGGGAACTAACTATGGCTACACCTTC. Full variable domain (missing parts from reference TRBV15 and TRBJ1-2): DAMVIQNPRYQVTQFGKPVTLSCSQTLNHNVMYWYQQKSSQAPKLLFHYYDKDFNNEADTPDNFQSRRPNTSFCFLDIRSPGLGDTAMYLCATSTQGTNYGYTFGSGTRLTVV.

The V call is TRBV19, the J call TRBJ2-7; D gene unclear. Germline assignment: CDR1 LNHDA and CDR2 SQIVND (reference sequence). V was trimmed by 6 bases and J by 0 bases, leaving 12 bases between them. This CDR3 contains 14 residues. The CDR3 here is CASSQTFSSYEQYF. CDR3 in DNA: TGTGCCAGTAGCCAGACGTTTAGCTCCTACGAGCAGTACTTC.

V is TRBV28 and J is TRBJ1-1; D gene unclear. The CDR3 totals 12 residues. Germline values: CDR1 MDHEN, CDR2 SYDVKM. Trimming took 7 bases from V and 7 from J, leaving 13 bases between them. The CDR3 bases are TGTGCCAGCACCCATACAGCCCGTGAAGCTTTCTTT. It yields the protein CASTHTAREAFF.

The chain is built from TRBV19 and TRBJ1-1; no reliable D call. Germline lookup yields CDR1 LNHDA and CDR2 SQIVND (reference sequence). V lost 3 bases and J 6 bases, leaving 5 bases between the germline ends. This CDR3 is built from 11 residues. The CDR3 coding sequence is TGTGCCAGTAGTATTGAGCCTGAAGCTTTCTTT. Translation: CASSIEPEAFF.

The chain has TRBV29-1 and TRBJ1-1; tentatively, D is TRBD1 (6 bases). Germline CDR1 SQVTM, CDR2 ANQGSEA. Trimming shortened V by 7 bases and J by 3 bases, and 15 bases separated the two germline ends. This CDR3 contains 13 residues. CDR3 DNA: TGCAGCGCCGGCCGTCCAGGGGACACTGAAGCTTTCTTT. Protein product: CSAGRPGDTEAFF.

The CDR3: CASSEPRTSGEQFF. DNA of the CDR3: TGCGCCAGCAGTGAGCCGAGGACTAGCGGGGAGCAGTTCTTC. This chain links TRBV10-2 with TRBJ2-1; 11 bases align to TRBD2. Germline loops: CDR1 WSHSY, CDR2 SAAADI. Trimming removed 2 bases from V and 10 bases from J; junction bases left unmatched: 4. This CDR3 contains 14 residues.

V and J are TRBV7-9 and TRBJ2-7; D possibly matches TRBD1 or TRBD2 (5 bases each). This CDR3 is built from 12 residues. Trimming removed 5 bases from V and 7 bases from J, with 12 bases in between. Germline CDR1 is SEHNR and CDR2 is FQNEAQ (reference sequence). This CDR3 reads CASSLGTREQYF. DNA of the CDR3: TGTGCCAGCAGCCTAGGGACCAGGGAGCAGTACTTC.

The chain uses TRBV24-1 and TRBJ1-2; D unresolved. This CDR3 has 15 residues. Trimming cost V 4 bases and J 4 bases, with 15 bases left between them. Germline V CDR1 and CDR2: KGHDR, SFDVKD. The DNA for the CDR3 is TGTGCCACCAGTGACCCCACGGCGGAGACCTATGGCTACACCTTC. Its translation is CATSDPTAETYGYTF.

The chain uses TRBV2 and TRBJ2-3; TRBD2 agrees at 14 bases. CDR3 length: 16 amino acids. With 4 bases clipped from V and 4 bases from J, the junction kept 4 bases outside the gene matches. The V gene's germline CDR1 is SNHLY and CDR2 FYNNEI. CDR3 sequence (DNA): TGTGCCAGCAGTGTCGGGACTAGCGGGGGAGCAGATACGCAGTATTTT. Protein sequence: CASSVGTSGGADTQYF.

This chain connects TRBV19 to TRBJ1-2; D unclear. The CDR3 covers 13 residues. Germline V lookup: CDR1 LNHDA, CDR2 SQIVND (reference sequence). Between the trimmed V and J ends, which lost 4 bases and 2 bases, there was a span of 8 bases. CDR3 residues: CASSRVSNYGYTF. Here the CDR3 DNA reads TGTGCCAGTAGTAGGGTCTCCAACTATGGCTACACCTTC. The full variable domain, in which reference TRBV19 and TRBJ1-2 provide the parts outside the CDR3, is DGGITQSPKYLFRKEGQNVTLSCEQNLNHDAMYWYRQDPGQGLRLIYYSQIVNDFQKGDIAEGYSVSREKKESFPLTVTSAQKNPTAFYLCASSRVSNYGYTFGSGTRLTVV.

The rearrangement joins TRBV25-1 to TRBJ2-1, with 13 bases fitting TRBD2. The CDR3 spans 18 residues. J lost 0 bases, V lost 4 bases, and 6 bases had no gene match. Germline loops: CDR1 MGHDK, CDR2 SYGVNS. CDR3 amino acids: CASSGGTSGALSYNEQFF. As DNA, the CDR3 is TGTGCCAGCAGTGGGGGGACTAGCGGGGCTCTCTCCTACAATGAGCAGTTCTTC.

The CDR3, as DNA: TGTGCCAGCAGGCAGGGGGTCTATGGCTACACCTTC. It codes for CASRQGVYGYTF. This chain links TRBV2 with TRBJ1-2; 7 bases are a match to TRBD1. The CDR3 has 12 amino acids. Germline CDR1 and CDR2: SNHLY and FYNNEI. V gave up 6 bases and J gave up 4 bases; unmatched junction bases: 2.

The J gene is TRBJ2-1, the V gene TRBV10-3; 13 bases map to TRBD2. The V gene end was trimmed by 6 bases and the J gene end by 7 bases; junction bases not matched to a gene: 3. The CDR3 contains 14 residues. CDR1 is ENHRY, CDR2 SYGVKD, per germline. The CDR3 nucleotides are TGTGCCATCAGAACTAGCGGGGGGGCTAATGAGCAGTTCTTC. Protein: CAIRTSGGANEQFF.

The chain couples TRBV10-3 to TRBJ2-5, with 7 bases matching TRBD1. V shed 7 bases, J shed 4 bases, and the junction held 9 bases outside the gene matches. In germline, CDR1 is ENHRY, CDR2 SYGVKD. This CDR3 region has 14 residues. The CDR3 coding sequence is TGTGCCATCACCCCGACAGGGAAAGGAGAGACCCAGTACTTC. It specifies CAITPTGKGETQYF.

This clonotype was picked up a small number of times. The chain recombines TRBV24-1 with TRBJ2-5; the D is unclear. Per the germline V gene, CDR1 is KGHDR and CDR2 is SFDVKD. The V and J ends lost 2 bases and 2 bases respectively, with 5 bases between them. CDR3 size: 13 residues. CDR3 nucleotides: TGTGCCACCAGTGATTGGGATCAAGAGACCCAGTACTTC. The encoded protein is CATSDWDQETQYF.

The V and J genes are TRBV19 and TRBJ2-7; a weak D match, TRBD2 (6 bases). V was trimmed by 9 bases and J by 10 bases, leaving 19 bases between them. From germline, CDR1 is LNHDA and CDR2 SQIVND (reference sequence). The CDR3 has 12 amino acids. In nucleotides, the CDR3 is TGTGCCAGCAGTTTTACAGGACTACCACAGTACTTC. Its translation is CASSFTGLPQYF.